The 10 T cell receptor beta chains below come from one sample, sequenced in a study of immune evolution from preneoplasia to lung adenocarcinoma. Assay used: immunoSEQ multiplex PCR; TCRdb lists only in-frame clones, some missing. Here the sample spans 15,000 or so clones, 65% to 90% being singletons. The material sequenced was FFPE lung adenocarcinoma in situ tissue. The receptors here all came from an older donor with lung adenocarcinoma.

The chain links TRBV28 to TRBJ1-5; D ambiguous. The CDR3 spans 13 residues. Germline values: CDR1 MDHEN, CDR2 SYDVKM. Trimming removed 2 bases from V and 9 bases from J, with 11 bases in between. CDR3 in amino acids: CASSLRAAGPQHF. The CDR3 DNA reads TGTGCCAGCAGTTTAAGGGCCGCGGGGCCCCAGCATTTT.

This chain joins TRBV5-1 and TRBJ2-1; no definite D call. Germline V gene sequence: CDR1 SGHRS, CDR2 YFSETQ. V was cut by 1 base and J by 10 bases, with 9 bases left in between. The CDR3 covers 12 residues. The CDR3 loop reads CASSLSSLEQFF. The CDR3 DNA follows: TGCGCCAGCAGCTTGAGTAGCCTCGAGCAGTTCTTC.

This chain uses TRBV28 with TRBJ1-1; no firm D call. The CDR3 sequence is 14 residues long. Per germline, CDR1 MDHEN and CDR2 SYDVKM. V lost 6 bases and J lost 4, with 15 bases in between. The CDR3 loop reads CASSRLGISTEAFF. In DNA form, the CDR3 reads TGTGCCAGCAGCCGCCTGGGGATCAGCACTGAAGCTTTCTTT.

The DNA of the CDR3 is TGTGCCAGCAGTTTATGGAGGGGGTCTCAGCCCCAGCATTTT. It codes for CASSLWRGSQPQHF. The chain carries TRBV27 and TRBJ1-5, with D tentatively TRBD1 (6 bases). The CDR3 totals 14 residues. V lost 1 base and J 6 bases, leaving 10 bases between the germline ends. Germline V lookup: CDR1 MNHEY, CDR2 SMNVEV (reference sequence).

V usage is TRBV30 and J usage is TRBJ1-3; a possible D gene is TRBD1 (5 bases). Germline assignment: CDR1 GTSNPN and CDR2 SVGIG (reference sequence). The CDR3 length is 17 residues. Trimming cost V 0 bases and J 4 bases, with 19 bases left between them. The CDR3 DNA is TGTGCCTGGAGTGTCCCTCAGGGACGTTCGCGAGGAAACACCATATATTTT. Translation gives CAWSVPQGRSRGNTIYF.

This clone was counted a few times. J is TRBJ2-1 and V is TRBV5-5; 9 bases line up with TRBD1. With 5 bases clipped from V and 3 bases from J, the junction kept 6 bases outside the gene matches. Germline V CDR1 and CDR2: SGHKS, YYEKEE (reference sequence). The CDR3 extends over 15 amino acids. The CDR3 protein is CASRWVGQGYNEQFF. CDR3 sequence (DNA): TGTGCCAGCAGATGGGTGGGACAGGGCTACAATGAGCAGTTCTTC.

The V and J genes are TRBV18 and TRBJ2-1, with 8 bases identical to TRBD2. The CDR3 is 15 residues long. The germline CDR1 and CDR2 sequences are KGHSH and LQKENI. V gave up 3 bases and J gave up 8 bases; unmatched junction bases: 9. CDR3 in amino acids: CASSPGGGLVDEQFF. In DNA, the CDR3 is TGTGCCAGCTCACCCGGCGGGGGGCTAGTCGATGAGCAGTTCTTC.

The chain is built from TRBV19 and TRBJ2-3; D possibly corresponds to TRBD1 (6 bases). The CDR3 has 13 residues. The V end lost 10 bases, the J end lost 1 base, and 12 bases lay between the germline ends. CDR1 is LNHDA, CDR2 SQIVND, per germline (reference sequence). CDR3 sequence reads: CAIGGRGTDTQYF. CDR3 sequence (DNA): TGTGCCATTGGGGGCAGGGGCACAGATACGCAGTATTTT.

This chain uses TRBV7-2 with TRBJ1-1; perhaps TRBD1 as D (5 bases). The CDR3 loop spans 12 amino acids. Trimming took off 3 bases at V and 6 bases at J, with 8 bases between the two ends. CDR1 and CDR2 (germline): SGHTA, FQGNSA. In DNA form, the CDR3 reads TGTGCCAGCAGCTTTGACAGACCTGAAGCTTTCTTT. Its translation is CASSFDRPEAFF.

The V call is TRBV28, the J call TRBJ1-2; D unclear. Germline V gene sequence: CDR1 MDHEN, CDR2 SYDVKM. The CDR3 extends over 13 amino acids. Trimming shortened V by 5 bases and J by 6 bases, and 13 bases separated the two germline ends. The CDR3 DNA reads TGTGCCAGCAGTGGGGAGGTCCTCGATGGCTACACCTTC. Translating it yields CASSGEVLDGYTF.